This entry features one T cell receptor beta chain sequence. Produced via immunoSEQ multiplex PCR; TCRdb's table is partial and in-frame only. The data hold roughly 90,000 clones, with 94% observed a single time. This sample was taken from a study of T cell changes during pregnancy in multiple sclerosis. CDR1 is KGHSH, CDR2 LQKENI, per germline. V shed 1 base and J 7 bases; nucleotides not matched to a gene: 6. The CDR3 spans 14 residues. This chain links TRBV18 with TRBJ2-7, with 8 bases that match TRBD1. The receptor was isolated from a female donor with multiple sclerosis, enrolled in a pregnancy study. Specimen: peripheral blood, collected in the third trimester of pregnancy. CDR3 residues: CASSPRQGAYEQYF. The CDR3 region has the DNA TGTGCCAGCTCACCACGGCAGGGGGCGTATGAGCAGTACTTC.